These 21 T cell receptor beta chains were all obtained from the same sample, sequenced in a study of blood T cell repertoires in COVID-19. The repertoire was sequenced with immunoSEQ multiplex PCR; TCRdb's copy has only in-frame clones and lacks some. The sample holds some 180,000 clones; about three quarters are singletons and the top ten take more than 6.5%. The sequencing input was peripheral blood. The receptor set was obtained from a woman between 50 and 59 years old with active or convalescent COVID-19.

The V and J genes are TRBV7-2 and TRBJ2-7; 10 positions agree with TRBD2. V shed 5 bases, J shed 3 bases, and the junction held 7 bases outside the gene matches. CDR3 size: 15 residues. The germline CDR1 and CDR2 sequences are SGHTA and FQGNSA. Here the CDR3 reads CASSPTSGTVYEQYF. The CDR3 nucleotides are TGTGCCAGCAGCCCCACTAGCGGGACAGTCTACGAGCAGTACTTC.

The V and J genes are TRBV19 and TRBJ2-4; 12 positions match TRBD2. Germline trimming cut 8 bases from V and 1 base from J; bases unmatched to any gene: 12. CDR1 and CDR2 from the germline V gene are LNHDA and SQIVND (reference sequence). The CDR3 has 18 residues. The CDR3 protein is CASGQLAGGRQAKNIQYF. DNA for the CDR3: TGTGCCAGTGGACAGCTAGCGGGGGGGCGGCAGGCCAAAAACATTCAGTACTTC.

This chain uses TRBV28 with TRBJ1-3; maybe TRBD1 (5 bases). Germline V lookup: CDR1 MDHEN, CDR2 SYDVKM. This CDR3 is built from 17 residues. With 6 bases removed from V and 0 bases from J, the gap between germline ends came to 18 bases. In nucleotides, the CDR3 is TGTGCCAGCAGGCCCCATGCGGGGGGGAACTCTGGAAACACCATATATTTT. Encoded protein: CASRPHAGGNSGNTIYF.

The rearrangement joins TRBV7-3 to TRBJ2-1; TRBD2 aligns across 10 bases. Trimming cost V 3 bases and J 6 bases; bases outside gene matches: 5. The CDR3 spans 15 residues. Germline CDR1 SGHTA, CDR2 FQGTGA. CDR3 in DNA: TGTGCCAGCAGCTTCCTAGCGGGGGCCTTCAATGAGCAGTTCTTC. Protein: CASSFLAGAFNEQFF.

This CDR3 reads CASSEYMAGGYGYTF. In nucleotides, the CDR3 is TGTGCCAGCAGTGAATATATGGCAGGGGGCTATGGCTACACCTTC. This chain joins TRBV25-1 and TRBJ1-2; 7 bases match TRBD1. In germline, CDR1 is MGHDK, CDR2 SYGVNS. With 0 bases clipped from V and 4 bases from J, the junction kept 5 bases outside the gene matches. The CDR3 runs 15 residues.

This clone was recorded a few times. The V gene is TRBV6-8, the J gene TRBJ2-1; 7 bases are a match to TRBD1. The CDR3 consists of 14 residues. Unmatched junction bases numbered 7, after V lost 8 bases and J lost 3 bases. Germline CDR1 is MNHGY and CDR2 is SAAAGT. CDR3 coding DNA: TGTGCCAGCGGCGACAGGGAAGTCTACAATGAGCAGTTCTTC. Translation: CASGDREVYNEQFF.

A single count supports this clone. DNA for the CDR3: TGCGCCAGCAGCCCGGGGGGAGCGGGGGCCCAAGAGACCCAGTACTTC. It encodes CASSPGGAGAQETQYF. The chain couples TRBV5-1 to TRBJ2-5; the match to TRBD2 covers 8 bases. The trim removed 4 bases at V and 1 base at J, leaving 9 bases unmatched. The CDR3 is made up of 16 amino acids. CDR1 SGHRS and CDR2 YFSETQ come from the germline V gene.

Notes on this clone: Additional DNA sequences in this sample encode the identical CDR3. The V and J genes are TRBV28 and TRBJ1-5; 7 positions agree with TRBD1. CDR1 and CDR2 from the germline V gene are MDHEN and SYDVKM. This CDR3 contains 13 residues. V trimming: 3 bases; J trimming: 7 bases; junction bases outside the gene matches: 3. CDR3 protein: CASSFGRGQPQHF. The CDR3 DNA sequence: TGTGCCAGCAGTTTCGGCAGGGGGCAGCCCCAGCATTTT.

V is TRBV9 and J is TRBJ1-4; weak D call: TRBD1 (5 bases). The CDR3 spans 14 residues. V was clipped by 0 bases and J by 6 bases, with 9 bases between them. From germline, CDR1 is SGDLS and CDR2 YYNGEE. This chain's CDR3 is CASSVGGRDEKLFF. The CDR3 DNA is TGTGCCAGCAGCGTAGGGGGGAGGGATGAAAAACTGTTTTTT.

J is TRBJ2-1 and V is TRBV2, with TRBD2 matching over 8 bases. Germline-derived CDR1 and CDR2 are SNHLY and FYNNEI. There are 15 residues in the CDR3. Trimming took 8 bases from V and 6 from J; bases not matched to a gene: 12. The CDR3 bases are TGTGCCAGCTCCACGAGAGCGGGAGAGGGCAATGAGCAGTTCTTC. Translation gives CASSTRAGEGNEQFF. Using reference TRBV2 and TRBJ2-1 for the parts outside the CDR3, the full variable domain is EPEVTQTPSHQVTQMGQEVILRCVPISNHLYFYWYRQILGQKVEFLVSFYNNEISEKSEIFDDQFSVERPDGSNFTLKIRSTKLEDSAMYFCASSTRAGEGNEQFFGPGTRLTVL.

CDR3: CASSPRGVAQFF. CDR3 nucleotide sequence: TGTGCCAGCAGCCCGCGGGGAGTCGCGCAGTTCTTC. The chain carries TRBV5-6 and TRBJ2-1, with D possibly TRBD2 on 6 matching bases. The CDR3 sequence is 12 residues long. Germline values: CDR1 SGHDT, CDR2 YYEEEE. Trimming shortened V by 4 bases and J by 12 bases, and 14 bases separated the two germline ends. Complete variable domain (other parts from reference TRBV5-6 and TRBJ2-1): DAGVTQSPTHLIKTRGQQVTLRCSPKSGHDTVSWYQQALGQGPQFIFQYYEEEERQRGNFPDRFSGHQFPNYSSELNVNALLLGDSALYLCASSPRGVAQFFGPGTRLTVL.

V gene TRBV2 combines with J gene TRBJ1-3; tentatively, D is TRBD1 (5 bases). Trimming took off 6 bases at V and 1 base at J, with 13 bases between the two ends. This CDR3 is built from 15 residues. Per the germline V gene, CDR1 is SNHLY and CDR2 is FYNNEI. The chain's CDR3 is CASSIAGNSGNTIYF. The CDR3 DNA is TGTGCCAGCAGCATAGCAGGGAATTCTGGAAACACCATATATTTT.

This chain uses TRBV2 with TRBJ2-1, with 8 bases matching TRBD2. The trim removed 8 bases at V and 7 bases at J, leaving 19 bases unmatched. Germline CDR1 reads SNHLY; CDR2 reads FYNNEI. This CDR3 spans 17 amino acids. Here the CDR3 reads CASVGGVAGSTWNEQFF. In DNA, the CDR3 is TGTGCCAGCGTGGGGGGGGTAGCGGGATCCACGTGGAATGAGCAGTTCTTC.

In DNA, the CDR3 is TGTGCCAGCAGTTCCCATAGCGGAGACTCCTACAATGAGCAGTTCTTC. This sequence encodes CASSSHSGDSYNEQFF. This chain uses TRBV6-6 with TRBJ2-1, with D perhaps TRBD2 (6 bases). Trimming shortened V by 4 bases and J by 0 bases, and 13 bases separated the two germline ends. Germline loops: CDR1 MNHNY, CDR2 SVGAGI (reference sequence). This CDR3 spans 16 amino acids.

The chain is built from TRBV25-1 and TRBJ1-2; 7 bases align to TRBD1. Germline CDR1 is MGHDK and CDR2 is SYGVNS. The CDR3 contains 15 residues. The V segment lost 3 bases and the J segment 4 bases; nucleotides outside the gene matches: 8. CDR3 nucleotides: TGTGCCAGCAGTGACCCACAGGGGACGGGCTATGGCTACACCTTC. Amino acids: CASSDPQGTGYGYTF.

The V and J genes are TRBV20-1 and TRBJ2-7; TRBD1 matches at 8 bases. CDR1 is DFQATT, CDR2 SNEGSKA, per germline (reference sequence). V was pared by 5 bases and J by 3 bases, with 0 bases of the junction left unmatched. The CDR3 has 11 residues. CDR3 sequence: CSAGTGYEQYF. For the CDR3, the DNA is TGCAGTGCTGGGACAGGCTACGAGCAGTACTTC.

This rearrangement joins TRBV9 to TRBJ2-1; TRBD2 agrees at 10 bases. J lost 4 bases, V lost 4 bases, and 8 bases had no gene match. The germline CDR1 and CDR2 sequences are SGDLS and YYNGEE. The CDR3 is 16 residues long. CDR3 loop: CASSSPSGSGYNEQFF. For the CDR3, the DNA is TGTGCCAGCAGCTCCCCTAGCGGGAGTGGTTACAATGAGCAGTTCTTC.

This chain connects TRBV2 to TRBJ1-4; TRBD1 is a possible D gene (6 bases). The CDR3 has 16 residues. V lost 5 bases to trimming and J lost 0 bases, with 13 bases between them. CDR1 is SNHLY and CDR2 is FYNNEI in the germline V gene. The CDR3 is CASSRGQSTTNEKLFF. The DNA of the CDR3 is TGTGCCAGCAGTCGAGGACAGAGCACAACTAATGAAAAACTGTTTTTT. Based on the CDR3 plus reference TRBV2 and TRBJ1-4, the full variable domain is EPEVTQTPSHQVTQMGQEVILRCVPISNHLYFYWYRQILGQKVEFLVSFYNNEISEKSEIFDDQFSVERPDGSNFTLKIRSTKLEDSAMYFCASSRGQSTTNEKLFFGSGTQLSVL.

The J gene is TRBJ2-5, the V gene TRBV10-1, with D maybe TRBD2 (6 bases). Trimming left V 10 bases short and J 3 bases short, with 21 bases between. Germline assignment: CDR1 WNHNN and CDR2 SYGVQD (reference sequence). This CDR3 region has 15 residues. The DNA for the CDR3 is TGCGCCACCGCCCCCTGGAGGGTAAGGGAAGAGACCCAGTACTTC. Translating gives CATAPWRVREETQYF.

This sequence joins TRBV4-3 and TRBJ1-1, with 8 bases lining up with TRBD1. Germline CDR1 is LGHNA and CDR2 is YSLEER. Trimming cost V 0 bases and J 8 bases; bases outside gene matches: 8. This CDR3 is built from 15 residues. The CDR3 sequence: CASSQDRQGAREAFF. The CDR3 DNA reads TGCGCCAGCAGCCAAGATCGGCAGGGGGCACGAGAAGCTTTCTTT.

CDR3 loop: CASSSSTGGTGELFF. The CDR3 DNA follows: TGTGCCAGCAGCAGTTCGACAGGGGGAACCGGGGAGCTGTTTTTT. V is TRBV7-3 and J is TRBJ2-2; 9 nucleotides align to TRBD1. With V trimmed by 5 bases and J by 5 bases, 6 bases remained unmatched. Germline loops: CDR1 SGHTA, CDR2 FQGTGA. This CDR3 is built from 15 residues.